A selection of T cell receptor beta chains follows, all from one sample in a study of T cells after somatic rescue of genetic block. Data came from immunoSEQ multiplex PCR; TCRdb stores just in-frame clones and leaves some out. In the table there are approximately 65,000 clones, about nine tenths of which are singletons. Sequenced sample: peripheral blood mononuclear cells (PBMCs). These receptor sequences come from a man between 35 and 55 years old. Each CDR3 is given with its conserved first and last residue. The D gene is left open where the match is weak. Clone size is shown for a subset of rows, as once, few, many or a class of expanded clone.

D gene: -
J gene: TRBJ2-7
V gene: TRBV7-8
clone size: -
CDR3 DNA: TGTGCCAGCAGCCCCGGACGCTCCTACGAGCAGTACTTC
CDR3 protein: CASSPGRSYEQYF

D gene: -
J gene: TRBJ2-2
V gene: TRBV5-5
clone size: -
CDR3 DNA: TGTGCCAGCAGCTTGGCGGTGGCAGGTCCCGGGGAGCTGTTTTTT
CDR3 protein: CASSLAVAGPGELFF

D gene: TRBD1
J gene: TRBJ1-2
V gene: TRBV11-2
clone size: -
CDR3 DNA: TGTGCCAGCAGCTTAAGCTTGGACAGGGGGACCTATGGCTACACCTTC
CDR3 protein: CASSLSLDRGTYGYTF

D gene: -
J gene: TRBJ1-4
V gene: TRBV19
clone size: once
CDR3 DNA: TGTGCCACCAACCAGGGGCGCGGTTCGGAGAAACTGTTTTTT
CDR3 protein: CATNQGRGSEKLFF

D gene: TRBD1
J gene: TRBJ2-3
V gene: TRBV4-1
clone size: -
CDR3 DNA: TGCGCCAGCAGCCAAGACAGGGGGCAGGTAGATACGCAGTATTTT
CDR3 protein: CASSQDRGQVDTQYF

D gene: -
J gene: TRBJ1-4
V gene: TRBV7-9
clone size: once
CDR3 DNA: TGTGCCGGGGGTGGATCTAATGAAAAACTGTTTTTT
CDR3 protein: CAGGGSNEKLFF

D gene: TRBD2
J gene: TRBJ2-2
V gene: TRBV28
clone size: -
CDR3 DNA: TGTGCCAGCAGTTCCGGACTAGCGGGAGCGGGGGCCGGGGAGCTGTTTTTT
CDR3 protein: CASSSGLAGAGAGELFF

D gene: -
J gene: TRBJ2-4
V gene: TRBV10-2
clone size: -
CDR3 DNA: TGCGCCAGCAGTGAGAGGAGGCCGTTAGCCAAAAACATTCAGTACTTC
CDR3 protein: CASSERRPLAKNIQYF

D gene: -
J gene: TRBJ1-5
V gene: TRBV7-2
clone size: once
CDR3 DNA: TGTGCCAGCAGCTTAAAAAGAGGGTGGAATCAGCCCCAGCATTTT
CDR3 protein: CASSLKRGWNQPQHF

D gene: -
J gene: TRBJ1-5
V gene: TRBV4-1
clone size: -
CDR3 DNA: TGCGCCAGCAGCCAAGACCTTGGGGGGCAGCCCCAGCATTTT
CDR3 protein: CASSQDLGGQPQHF

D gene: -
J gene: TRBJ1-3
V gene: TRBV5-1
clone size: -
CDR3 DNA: TGCGCCAGCAGCCAGACAGGATTGCACACCATATATTTT
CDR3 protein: CASSQTGLHTIYF

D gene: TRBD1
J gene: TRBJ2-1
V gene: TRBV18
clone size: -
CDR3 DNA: TGTGCCAGCTCGGGACAGGGTGGGAATGAGCAGTTCTTC
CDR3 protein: CASSGQGGNEQFF

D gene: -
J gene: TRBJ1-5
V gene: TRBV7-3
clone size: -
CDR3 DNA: TGTGCCAGCAGCTTAATGGGTAGGGAGGGCAATCAGCCCCAGCATTTT
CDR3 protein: CASSLMGREGNQPQHF

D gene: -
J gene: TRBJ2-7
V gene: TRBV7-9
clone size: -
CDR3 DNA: TGTGCCAGCAGCCCATATACAGGGACCGAGCAGTACTTC
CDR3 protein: CASSPYTGTEQYF

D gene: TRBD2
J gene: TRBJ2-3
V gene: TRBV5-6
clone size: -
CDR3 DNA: TGTGCCAGCAGCTTGCCAGCGGGGGGGCCATCAGATACGCAGTATTTT
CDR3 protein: CASSLPAGGPSDTQYF

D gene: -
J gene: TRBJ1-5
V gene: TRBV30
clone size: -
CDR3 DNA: TGTGCCTGGAGTGGACAGGTGGGCTCCAATCAGCCCCAGCATTTT
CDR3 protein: CAWSGQVGSNQPQHF

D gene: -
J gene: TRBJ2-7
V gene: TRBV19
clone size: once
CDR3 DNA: TGTGCACGGCGGGGCAGCTCCTACGAGCAGTACTTC
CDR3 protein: CARRGSSYEQYF